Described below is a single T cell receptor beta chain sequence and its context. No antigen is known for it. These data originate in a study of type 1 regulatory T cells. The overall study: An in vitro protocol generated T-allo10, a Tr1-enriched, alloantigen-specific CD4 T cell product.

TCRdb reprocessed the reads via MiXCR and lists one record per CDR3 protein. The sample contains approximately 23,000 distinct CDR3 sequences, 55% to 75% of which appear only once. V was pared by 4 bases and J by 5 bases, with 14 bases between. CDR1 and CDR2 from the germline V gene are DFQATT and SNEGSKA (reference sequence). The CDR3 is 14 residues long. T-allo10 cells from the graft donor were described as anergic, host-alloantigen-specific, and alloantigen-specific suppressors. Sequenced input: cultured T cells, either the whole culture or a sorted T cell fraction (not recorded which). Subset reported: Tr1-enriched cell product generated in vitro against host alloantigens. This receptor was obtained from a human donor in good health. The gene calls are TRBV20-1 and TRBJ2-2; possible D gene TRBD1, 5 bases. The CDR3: CSAKPGFQTGELFF. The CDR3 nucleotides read TGCAGTGCTAAACCAGGGTTTCAAACCGGGGAGCTGTTTTTT.